The 9 T cell receptor beta chains given below trace back to one sample, sequenced in a study of control samples from healthy donors and cancer patients. Clones were sequenced by immunoSEQ multiplex PCR, and TCRdb holds only the in-frame ones, with some missing. The sample lists around 20,000 clones; around 85% were seen once. Sequencing input: PBMCs. These receptors all come from a man between 60 and 75 years old with head and neck cancer.

CDR3 bases: TGTGCCAGCAGTGGACAGGGAAGAGGCTATGGCTACACCTTC. Protein sequence: CASSGQGRGYGYTF. The chain has TRBV2 and TRBJ1-2; TRBD1 aligns across 7 bases. The CDR3 loop spans 14 amino acids. Losses at the gene ends were 4 bases for V and 4 bases for J; bases not matched to a gene: 6. Germline CDR1 SNHLY, CDR2 FYNNEI.

The chain is built from TRBV2 and TRBJ1-5; no firm D call. Deletions cut 8 bases from V and 0 bases from J, with 11 bases between. The CDR3 has 14 amino acids. Germline CDR1 is SNHLY and CDR2 is FYNNEI. In nucleotides, the CDR3 is TGTGCCAGCGCTATTGACATTAGCAATCAGCCCCAGCATTTT. Amino acids: CASAIDISNQPQHF. The complete variable domain, with remaining parts taken from reference TRBV2 and TRBJ1-5, reads EPEVTQTPSHQVTQMGQEVILRCVPISNHLYFYWYRQILGQKVEFLVSFYNNEISEKSEIFDDQFSVERPDGSNFTLKIRSTKLEDSAMYFCASAIDISNQPQHFGDGTRLSIL.

V is TRBV5-6 and J is TRBJ1-1; TRBD1 is a possible D gene (5 bases). The V gene's germline CDR1 is SGHDT and CDR2 YYEEEE. The CDR3 runs 12 residues. Trimming removed 2 bases at V and 8 bases at J, with 10 bases between. The CDR3 DNA sequence: TGTGCCAGCAGCTTCCTCGGGGGGGAAGCTTTCTTT. Its protein product is CASSFLGGEAFF. The whole variable domain, remainder taken from reference TRBV5-6 and TRBJ1-1, is DAGVTQSPTHLIKTRGQQVTLRCSPKSGHDTVSWYQQALGQGPQFIFQYYEEEERQRGNFPDRFSGHQFPNYSSELNVNALLLGDSALYLCASSFLGGEAFFGQGTRLTVV.

The rearrangement uses TRBV6-2 or TRBV6-3 and TRBJ2-7; tentative D call: TRBD1 (6 bases). CDR3 length: 16 amino acids. Germline assignment: CDR1 MNHEY and CDR2 SVGEGT. V lost 0 bases and J lost 0, with 12 bases in between. The DNA of the CDR3 is TGTGCCAGCAGTTACTCCCCAGGGGTCAACTCCTACGAGCAGTACGTC. Translation gives CASSYSPGVNSYEQYV.

The chain has TRBV24-1 and TRBJ1-2; D gene unclear. From germline, CDR1 is KGHDR and CDR2 SFDVKD. The CDR3 is 12 residues long. V shed 4 bases and J shed 1 base, with 3 bases lying between them. The CDR3 sequence: CATSDSNYGYTF. In nucleotides, the CDR3 is TGTGCCACCAGTGACAGTAACTATGGCTACACCTTC.

This chain connects TRBV19 to TRBJ2-5, with D tentatively TRBD1 (5 bases). Trimming took 4 bases from V and 5 from J, leaving 14 bases between them. Looked up from germline, CDR1 is LNHDA and CDR2 is SQIVND (reference sequence). The CDR3 contains 14 residues. The CDR3 spells CASSTALPGETQYF. The CDR3 region has the DNA TGTGCCAGTAGTACCGCCCTCCCAGGGGAGACCCAGTACTTC.

The chain uses TRBV4-1 and TRBJ2-1; 9 bases are shared with TRBD2. This CDR3 comprises 14 residues. Germline-derived CDR1 and CDR2 are MGHRA and YSYEKL. The trim removed 3 bases at V and 9 bases at J, leaving 6 bases unmatched. The DNA for the CDR3 is TGCGCCAGCAGCCAGCCTAGCGGGACCATTGAGCAGTTCTTC. Protein product: CASSQPSGTIEQFF.

This chain joins TRBV4-1 and TRBJ2-6, with 7 bases matching TRBD1. The CDR3 contains 17 residues. Germline V gene lookup returns CDR1 MGHRA and CDR2 YSYEKL. The J segment lost 2 bases and the V segment lost 4 bases, leaving 8 bases of the junction unmatched. The CDR3, as DNA: TGCGCCAGCAGCCCCCAAGCGCAGGGGGCTGGGGCCAACGTCCTGACTTTC. It is translated as CASSPQAQGAGANVLTF.

This sequence joins TRBV3-1 (or the pseudogene TRBV3-2) and TRBJ2-3, with a possible D match to TRBD1 (6 bases). The CDR3 is made up of 15 amino acids. Germline V CDR1 and CDR2: LGHDT, YNNKEL (reference sequence). Trimming left V 0 bases short and J 4 bases short, with 11 bases between. CDR3 sequence reads: CASSQDGGEADTQYF. The CDR3 DNA follows: TGTGCCAGCAGCCAAGATGGGGGCGAGGCAGATACGCAGTATTTT.